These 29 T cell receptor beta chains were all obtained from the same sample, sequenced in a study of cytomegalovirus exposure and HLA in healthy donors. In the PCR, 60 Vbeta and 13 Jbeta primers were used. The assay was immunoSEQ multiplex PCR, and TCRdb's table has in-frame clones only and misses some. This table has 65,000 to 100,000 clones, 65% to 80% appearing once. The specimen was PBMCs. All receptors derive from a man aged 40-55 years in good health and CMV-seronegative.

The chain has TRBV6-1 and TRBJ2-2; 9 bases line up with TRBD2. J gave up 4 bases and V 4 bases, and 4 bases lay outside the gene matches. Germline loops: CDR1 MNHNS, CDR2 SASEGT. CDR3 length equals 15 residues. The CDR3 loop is CASSVSGGTTGELFF. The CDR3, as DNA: TGTGCCAGCAGTGTGAGCGGGGGGACCACCGGGGAGCTGTTTTTT.

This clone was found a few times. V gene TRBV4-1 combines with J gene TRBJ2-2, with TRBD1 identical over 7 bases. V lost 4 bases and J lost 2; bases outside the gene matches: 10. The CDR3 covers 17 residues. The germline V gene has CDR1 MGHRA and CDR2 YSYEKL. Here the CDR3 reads CASSLRQGGFNTGELFF. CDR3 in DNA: TGCGCCAGCAGCCTCCGACAGGGTGGTTTTAACACCGGGGAGCTGTTTTTT.

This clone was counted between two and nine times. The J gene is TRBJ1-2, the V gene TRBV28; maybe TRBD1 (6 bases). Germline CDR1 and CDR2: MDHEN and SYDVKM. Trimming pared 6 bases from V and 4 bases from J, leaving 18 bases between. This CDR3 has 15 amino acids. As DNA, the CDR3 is TGTGCCAGCAGCTTTGCGTGGGGGCGTACCTATGGCTACACCTTC. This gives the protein CASSFAWGRTYGYTF.

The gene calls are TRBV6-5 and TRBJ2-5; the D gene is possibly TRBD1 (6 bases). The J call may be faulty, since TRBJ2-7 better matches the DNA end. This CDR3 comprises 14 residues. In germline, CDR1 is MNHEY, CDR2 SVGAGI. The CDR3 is CASSYRDNSYEQYF. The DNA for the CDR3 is TGTGCCAGCAGTTACCGGGACAACTCCTACGAGCAGTACTTC.

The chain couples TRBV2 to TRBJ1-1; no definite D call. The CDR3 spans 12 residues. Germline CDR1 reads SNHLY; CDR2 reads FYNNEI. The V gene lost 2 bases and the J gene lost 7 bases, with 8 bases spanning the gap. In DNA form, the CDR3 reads TGTGCCAGCAGTGAATCTCCTCGTGAAGCTTTCTTT. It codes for CASSESPREAFF.

CDR3 region: CASSMEGTVNYEQYF. DNA for the CDR3: TGTGCCAGTAGTATGGAGGGGACAGTAAACTACGAGCAGTACTTC. The chain carries TRBV19 and TRBJ2-7; weak D call: TRBD1 (7 bases). The CDR3 consists of 15 residues. Per germline, CDR1 LNHDA and CDR2 SQIVND (reference sequence). Trimming took off 3 bases at V and 3 bases at J, with 15 bases between the two ends.

CDR3 bases: TGCGCCAGTACGCGGGGGGGTGGTTCGGATACGCAGTATTTT. The encoded protein is CASTRGGGSDTQYF. The V and J genes are TRBV4-1 and TRBJ2-3; 9 bases agree with TRBD2. Per the germline V gene, CDR1 is MGHRA and CDR2 is YSYEKL. V shed 9 bases and J 6 bases; nucleotides not matched to a gene: 10. The CDR3 totals 14 residues.

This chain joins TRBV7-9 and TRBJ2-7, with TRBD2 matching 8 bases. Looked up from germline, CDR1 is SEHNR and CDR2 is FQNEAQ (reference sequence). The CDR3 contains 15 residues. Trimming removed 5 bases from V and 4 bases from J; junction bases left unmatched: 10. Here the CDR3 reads CASSPPVSGEYEQYF. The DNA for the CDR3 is TGTGCCAGCAGCCCCCCGGTTAGCGGGGAATACGAGCAGTACTTC.

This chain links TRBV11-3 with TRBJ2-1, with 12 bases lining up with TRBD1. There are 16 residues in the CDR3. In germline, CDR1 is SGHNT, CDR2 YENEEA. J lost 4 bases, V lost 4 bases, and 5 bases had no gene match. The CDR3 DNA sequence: TGTGCCAGCAGCTCAGAGGGACAGGGGGCGTACAATGAGCAGTTCTTC. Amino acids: CASSSEGQGAYNEQFF.

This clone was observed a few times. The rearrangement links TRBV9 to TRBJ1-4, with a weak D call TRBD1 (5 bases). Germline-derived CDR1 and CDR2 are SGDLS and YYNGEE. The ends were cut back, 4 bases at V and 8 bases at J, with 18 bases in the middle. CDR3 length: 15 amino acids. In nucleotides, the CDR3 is TGTGCCAGCAGCAGCCGACAGCTTTCCAACGAAAAACTGTTTTTT. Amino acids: CASSSRQLSNEKLFF.

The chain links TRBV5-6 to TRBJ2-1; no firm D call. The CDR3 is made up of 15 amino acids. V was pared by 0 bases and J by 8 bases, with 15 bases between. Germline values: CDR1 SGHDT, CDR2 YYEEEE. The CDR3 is CASSLEWLVGDEQFF. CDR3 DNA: TGTGCCAGCAGCTTGGAATGGCTAGTTGGTGATGAGCAGTTCTTC.

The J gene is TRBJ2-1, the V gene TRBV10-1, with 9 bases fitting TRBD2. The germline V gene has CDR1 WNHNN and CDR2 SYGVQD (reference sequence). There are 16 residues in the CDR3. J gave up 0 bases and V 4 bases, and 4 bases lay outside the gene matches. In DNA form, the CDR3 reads TGCGCCAGCAGTGTCTTTAGCGGGGGCTCCTACAATGAGCAGTTCTTC. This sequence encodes CASSVFSGGSYNEQFF.

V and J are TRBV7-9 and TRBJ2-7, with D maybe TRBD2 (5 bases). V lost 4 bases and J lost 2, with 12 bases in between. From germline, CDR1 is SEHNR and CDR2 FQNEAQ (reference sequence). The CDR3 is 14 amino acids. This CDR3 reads CASSSNGIPYEQYF. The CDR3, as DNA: TGTGCCAGCAGCTCCAACGGGATCCCCTACGAGCAGTACTTC.

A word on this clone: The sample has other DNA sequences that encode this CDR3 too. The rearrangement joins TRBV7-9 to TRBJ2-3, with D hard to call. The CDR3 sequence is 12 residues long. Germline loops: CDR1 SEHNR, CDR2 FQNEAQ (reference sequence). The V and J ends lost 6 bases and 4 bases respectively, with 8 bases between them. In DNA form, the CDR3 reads TGTGCCAGCAGTTCTGCAGCAGATACGCAGTATTTT. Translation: CASSSAADTQYF.

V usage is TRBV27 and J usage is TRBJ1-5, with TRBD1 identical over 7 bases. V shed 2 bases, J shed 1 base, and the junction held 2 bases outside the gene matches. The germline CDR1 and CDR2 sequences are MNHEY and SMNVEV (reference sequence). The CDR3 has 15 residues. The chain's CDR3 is CASSLRGQSNQPQHF. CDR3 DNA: TGTGCCAGCAGTTTAAGGGGACAGAGCAATCAGCCCCAGCATTTT.

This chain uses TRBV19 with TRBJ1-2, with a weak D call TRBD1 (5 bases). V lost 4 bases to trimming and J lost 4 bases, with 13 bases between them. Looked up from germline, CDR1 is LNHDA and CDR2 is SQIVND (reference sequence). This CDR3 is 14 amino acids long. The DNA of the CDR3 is TGTGCCAGTAGTAGATGGACAATAGGCTATGGCTACACCTTC. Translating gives CASSRWTIGYGYTF.

The CDR3 DNA is TGCGCCAGCAGCCAACCGACAGGGCGCTCTGGAAACACCATATATTTT. Residues: CASSQPTGRSGNTIYF. The chain employs TRBV4-1 and TRBJ1-3; TRBD1 agrees at 7 bases. V lost 2 bases and J lost 0; bases outside the gene matches: 4. CDR1 is MGHRA and CDR2 is YSYEKL in the germline V gene. This CDR3 comprises 16 residues.

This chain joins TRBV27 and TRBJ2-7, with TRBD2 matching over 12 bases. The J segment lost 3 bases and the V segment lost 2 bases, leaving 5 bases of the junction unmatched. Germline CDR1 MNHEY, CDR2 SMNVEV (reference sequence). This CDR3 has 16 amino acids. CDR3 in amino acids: CASSLGLAGRYYEQYF. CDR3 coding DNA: TGTGCCAGCAGTTTAGGACTAGCGGGGAGATACTACGAGCAGTACTTC.

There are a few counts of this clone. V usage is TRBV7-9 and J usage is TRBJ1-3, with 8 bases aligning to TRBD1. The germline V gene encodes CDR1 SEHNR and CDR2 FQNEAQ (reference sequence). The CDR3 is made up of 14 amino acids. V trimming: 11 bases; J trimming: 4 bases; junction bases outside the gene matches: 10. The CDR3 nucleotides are TGTGCCGGCGAAAAGGGACAGGCCGGAAACACCATATATTTT. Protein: CAGEKGQAGNTIYF.

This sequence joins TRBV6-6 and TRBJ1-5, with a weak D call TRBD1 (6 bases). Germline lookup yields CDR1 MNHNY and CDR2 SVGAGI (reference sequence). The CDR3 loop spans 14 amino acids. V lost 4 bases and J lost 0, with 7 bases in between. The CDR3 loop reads CASSSGASNQPQHF. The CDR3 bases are TGTGCCAGCAGTTCAGGGGCTAGCAATCAGCCCCAGCATTTT.

The CDR3 sequence is CASSQETGGPANTGELFF. For the CDR3, the DNA is TGTGCCAGCAGCCAAGAAACGGGGGGACCTGCGAACACCGGGGAGCTGTTTTTT. The gene calls are TRBV14 and TRBJ2-2; 7 nucleotides align to TRBD2. Trimming at V came to 0 bases and at J to 0 bases, leaving 7 bases not matched to a gene. This CDR3 has 18 amino acids. Germline lookup yields CDR1 SGHDN and CDR2 FVKESK.

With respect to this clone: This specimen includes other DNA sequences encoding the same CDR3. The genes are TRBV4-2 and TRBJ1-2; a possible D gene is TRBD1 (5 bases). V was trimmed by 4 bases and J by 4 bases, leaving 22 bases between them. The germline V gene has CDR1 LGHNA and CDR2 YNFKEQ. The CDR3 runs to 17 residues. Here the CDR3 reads CASSRPGQTSKVYGYTF. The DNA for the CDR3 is TGTGCCAGCAGCCGTCCAGGGCAGACCTCGAAGGTCTATGGCTACACCTTC.

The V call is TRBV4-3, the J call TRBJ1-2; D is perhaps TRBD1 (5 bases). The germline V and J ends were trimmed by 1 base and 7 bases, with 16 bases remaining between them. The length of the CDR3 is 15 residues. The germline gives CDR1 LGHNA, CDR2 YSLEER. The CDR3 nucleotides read TGCGCCAGCAGCCAAGGAACAGGTACCGATTTTGGCTACACCTTC. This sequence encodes CASSQGTGTDFGYTF.

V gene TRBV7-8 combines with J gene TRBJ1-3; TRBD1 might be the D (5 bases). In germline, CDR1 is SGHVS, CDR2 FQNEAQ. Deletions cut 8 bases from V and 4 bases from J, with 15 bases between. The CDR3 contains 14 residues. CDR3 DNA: TGTGCCAGCGCCCAGGGAGGGGACGGAAACACCATATATTTT. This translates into CASAQGGDGNTIYF.

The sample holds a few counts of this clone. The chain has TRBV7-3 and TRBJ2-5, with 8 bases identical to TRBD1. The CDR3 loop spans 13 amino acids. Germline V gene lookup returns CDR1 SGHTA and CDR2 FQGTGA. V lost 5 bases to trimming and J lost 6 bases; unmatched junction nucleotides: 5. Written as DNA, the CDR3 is TGTGCCAGCAGCCCAGGGGGCGCACAGACCCAGTACTTC. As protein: CASSPGGAQTQYF.

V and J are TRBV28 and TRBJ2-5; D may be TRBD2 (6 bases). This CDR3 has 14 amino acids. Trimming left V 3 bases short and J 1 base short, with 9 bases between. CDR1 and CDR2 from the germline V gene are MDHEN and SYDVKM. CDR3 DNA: TGTGCCAGCAGTTTCGCCGGGAGCCAAGAGACCCAGTACTTC. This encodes CASSFAGSQETQYF.

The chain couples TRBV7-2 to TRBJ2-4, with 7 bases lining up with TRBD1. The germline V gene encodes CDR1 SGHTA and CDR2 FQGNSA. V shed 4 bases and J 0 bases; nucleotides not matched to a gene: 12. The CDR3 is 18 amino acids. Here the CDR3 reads CASSSGTDRTLAKNIQYF. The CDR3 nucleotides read TGTGCCAGCAGCTCCGGGACAGATCGTACCTTAGCCAAAAACATTCAGTACTTC.

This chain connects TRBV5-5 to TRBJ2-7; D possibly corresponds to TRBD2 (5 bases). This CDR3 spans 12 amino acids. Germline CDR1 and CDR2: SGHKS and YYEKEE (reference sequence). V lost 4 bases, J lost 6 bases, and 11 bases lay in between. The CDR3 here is CASSPGVGEQYF. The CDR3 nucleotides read TGTGCCAGCAGCCCCGGGGTGGGCGAGCAGTACTTC.

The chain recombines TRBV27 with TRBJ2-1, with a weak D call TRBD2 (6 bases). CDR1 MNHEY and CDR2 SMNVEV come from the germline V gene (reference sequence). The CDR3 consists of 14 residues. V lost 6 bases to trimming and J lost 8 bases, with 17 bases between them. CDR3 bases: TGTGCCAGCAGCCAGAGACTCGGGGGTTATGAGCAGTTCTTC. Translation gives CASSQRLGGYEQFF.